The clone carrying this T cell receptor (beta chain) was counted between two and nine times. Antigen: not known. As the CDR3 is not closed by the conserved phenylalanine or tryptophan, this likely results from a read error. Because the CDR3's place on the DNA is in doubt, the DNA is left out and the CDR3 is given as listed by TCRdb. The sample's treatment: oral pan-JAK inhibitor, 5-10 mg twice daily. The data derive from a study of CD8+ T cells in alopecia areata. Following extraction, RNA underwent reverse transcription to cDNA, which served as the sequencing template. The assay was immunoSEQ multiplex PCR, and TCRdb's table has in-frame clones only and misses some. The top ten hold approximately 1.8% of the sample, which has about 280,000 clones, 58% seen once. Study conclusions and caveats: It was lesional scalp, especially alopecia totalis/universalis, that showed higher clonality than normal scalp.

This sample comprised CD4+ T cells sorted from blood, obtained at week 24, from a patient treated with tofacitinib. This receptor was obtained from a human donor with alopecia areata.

The CDR3 loop reads CASNYFFRGLSLGL. The chain uses TRBV6-5 and TRBJ2-4; TRBD1 reflects the table's D call only, with no check against the DNA. Germline CDR1 reads MNHEY; CDR2 reads SVGAGI. 14 amino acids form the CDR3, both terminal residues included.